These T cell receptor beta chains were read from a single sample in a study of cytomegalovirus exposure and HLA in healthy donors. Libraries were prepared by immunoSEQ multiplex PCR; TCRdb keeps only in-frame clonotypes and omits some of them. The repertoire has approximately 100,000 clones, around 80% of them found once; the top ten carry over 3.5%. Sequenced input: PBMCs. Every receptor here comes from a woman aged 50 to 60 in good health and CMV-seropositive. Both conserved end residues are part of each CDR3. A D gene is named only where the DNA matches it firmly. Clone size, where shown, is once, few, many, or a class for clones that have expanded.

j_call: TRBJ1-1; clone_size: NA; d_call: NA; v_call: TRBV7-9; cdr3_aa: CSSSLGSDSREAFF; cdr3_nt: TGTTCCAGCAGCTTAGGTTCAGACTCCCGCGAGGCTTTCTTT
j_call: TRBJ2-7; clone_size: NA; d_call: TRBD1; v_call: TRBV7-9; cdr3_aa: CASRVPGQGTYEQYF; cdr3_nt: TGTGCCAGCAGAGTGCCGGGACAGGGGACTTACGAGCAGTACTTC
j_call: TRBJ1-2; clone_size: NA; d_call: NA; v_call: TRBV7-9; cdr3_aa: CASSYPGREMYGYTF; cdr3_nt: TGTGCCAGCAGCTACCCGGGACGGGAGATGTATGGCTACACCTTC
j_call: TRBJ2-7; clone_size: NA; d_call: NA; v_call: TRBV7-2; cdr3_aa: CASSSGTTNEQYF; cdr3_nt: TGTGCCAGCAGCTCCGGGACAACCAACGAGCAGTACTTC
j_call: TRBJ2-3; clone_size: NA; d_call: TRBD2; v_call: TRBV7-6; cdr3_aa: CASSLVGGRIDTQYF; cdr3_nt: TGTGCCAGCAGCTTAGTGGGCGGGAGAATCGATACGCAGTATTTT
j_call: TRBJ1-2; clone_size: few; d_call: NA; v_call: TRBV6-1; cdr3_aa: CASSEGDRYGYTF; cdr3_nt: TGTGCCAGCAGTGAAGGAGATCGGTATGGCTACACCTTC
j_call: TRBJ2-7; clone_size: NA; d_call: NA; v_call: TRBV21-1; cdr3_aa: CASRAGWFYEQYF; cdr3_nt: TGTGCCAGCCGTGCGGGGTGGTTCTACGAGCAGTACTTC
j_call: TRBJ1-4; clone_size: NA; d_call: NA; v_call: TRBV2; cdr3_aa: CASRVEGFGGEKLFF; cdr3_nt: TGTGCCAGCAGGGTGGAGGGGTTCGGTGGGGAAAAACTGTTTTTT
j_call: TRBJ1-2; clone_size: NA; d_call: TRBD1; v_call: TRBV5-4; cdr3_aa: CASSLDRGSVSGYTF; cdr3_nt: TGTGCCAGCAGCTTGGACAGGGGATCGGTCTCTGGCTACACCTTC
j_call: TRBJ1-1; clone_size: NA; d_call: NA; v_call: TRBV29-1; cdr3_aa: CSVNRMNTEAFF; cdr3_nt: TGCAGCGTTAACAGGATGAACACTGAAGCTTTCTTT
j_call: TRBJ1-2; clone_size: NA; d_call: NA; v_call: TRBV5-8; cdr3_aa: CASSLAGIPHGYTF; cdr3_nt: TGTGCCAGCAGCTTGGCGGGGATCCCTCATGGCTACACCTTC